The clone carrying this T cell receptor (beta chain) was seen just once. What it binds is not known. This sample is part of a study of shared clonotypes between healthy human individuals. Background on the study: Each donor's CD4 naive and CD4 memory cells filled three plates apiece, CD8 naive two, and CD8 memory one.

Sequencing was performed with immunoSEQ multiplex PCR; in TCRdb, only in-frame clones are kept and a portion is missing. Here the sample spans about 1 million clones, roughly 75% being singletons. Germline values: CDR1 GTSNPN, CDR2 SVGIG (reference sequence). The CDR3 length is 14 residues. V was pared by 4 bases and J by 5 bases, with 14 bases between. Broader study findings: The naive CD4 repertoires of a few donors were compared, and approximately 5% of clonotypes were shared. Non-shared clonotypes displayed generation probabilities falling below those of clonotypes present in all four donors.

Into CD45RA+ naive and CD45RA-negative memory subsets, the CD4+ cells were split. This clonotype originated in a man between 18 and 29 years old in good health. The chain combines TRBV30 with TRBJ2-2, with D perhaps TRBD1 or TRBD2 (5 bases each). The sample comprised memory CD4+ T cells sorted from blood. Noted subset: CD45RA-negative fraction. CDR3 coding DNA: TGTGCCTGGAAGCGGCCAGGGTCTACCGGGGAGCTGTTTTTT. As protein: CAWKRPGSTGELFF.